This TCR beta chain stems from a study of Ad26.COV2.S vaccination and SARS-CoV-2 variants. As for treatment: roughly 20 received Ad26.COV2.S at low or high dose, single or two shots; about 5 received placebo; per-sample allocation not given. Samples came from day 63 after the first vaccine or placebo injection. The data were produced by immunoSEQ multiplex PCR, yet TCRdb's version contains in-frame clones alone and is incomplete. The sample carries more than 300,000 clones, 85% recorded once. The length of the CDR3 is 19 residues. The germline V gene encodes CDR1 MNHEY and CDR2 SMNVEV (reference sequence). V was pared by 1 base and J by 1 base, with 12 bases of the junction left unmatched.

The material sequenced was peripheral blood, taken in a trial of Ad26.COV2.S vaccine versus placebo. This receptor was identified in a person aged 18-60 years who received the Ad26.COV2.S COVID-19 vaccine or a placebo. The V and J genes are TRBV27 and TRBJ2-3; 9 positions match TRBD2. CDR3 sequence reads: CASSLYWFLAGRGTDTQYF. CDR3 in DNA: TGTGCCAGCAGTTTATATTGGTTTCTAGCGGGGCGGGGCACAGATACGCAGTATTTT.